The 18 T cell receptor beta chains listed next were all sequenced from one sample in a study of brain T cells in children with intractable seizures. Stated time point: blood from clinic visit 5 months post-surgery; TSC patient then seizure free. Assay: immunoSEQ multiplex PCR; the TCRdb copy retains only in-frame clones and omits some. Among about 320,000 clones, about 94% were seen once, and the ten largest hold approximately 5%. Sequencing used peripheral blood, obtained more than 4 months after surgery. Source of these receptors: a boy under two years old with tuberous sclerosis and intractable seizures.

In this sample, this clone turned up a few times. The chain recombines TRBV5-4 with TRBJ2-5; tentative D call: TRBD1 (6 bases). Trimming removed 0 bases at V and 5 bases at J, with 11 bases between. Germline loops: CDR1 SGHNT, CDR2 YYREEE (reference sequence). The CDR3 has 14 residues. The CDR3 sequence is CASSLEQGHETQYF. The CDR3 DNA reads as TGTGCCAGCAGCTTGGAACAGGGTCACGAGACCCAGTACTTC. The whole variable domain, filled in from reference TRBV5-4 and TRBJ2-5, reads ETGVTQSPTHLIKTRGQQVTLRCSSQSGHNTVSWYQQALGQGPQFIFQYYREEENGRGNFPPRFSGLQFPNYSSELNVNALELDDSALYLCASSLEQGHETQYFGPGTRLLVL.

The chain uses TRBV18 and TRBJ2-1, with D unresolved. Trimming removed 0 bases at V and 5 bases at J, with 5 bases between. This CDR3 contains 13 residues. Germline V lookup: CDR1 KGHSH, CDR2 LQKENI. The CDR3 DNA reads TGTGCCAGCTCACCACCGGTCCACAATGAGCAGTTCTTC. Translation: CASSPPVHNEQFF. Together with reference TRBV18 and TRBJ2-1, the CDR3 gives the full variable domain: NAGVMQNPRHLVRRRGQEARLRCSPMKGHSHVYWYRQLPEEGLKFMVYLQKENIIDESGMPKERFSAEFPKEGPSILRIQQVVRGDSAAYFCASSPPVHNEQFFGPGTRLTVL.

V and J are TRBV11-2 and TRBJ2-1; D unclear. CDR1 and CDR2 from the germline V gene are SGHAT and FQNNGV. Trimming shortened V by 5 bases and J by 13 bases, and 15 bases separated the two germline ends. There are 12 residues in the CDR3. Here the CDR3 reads CASSIPDPQQFF. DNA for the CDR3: TGTGCCAGCAGCATCCCGGACCCCCAACAGTTCTTC.

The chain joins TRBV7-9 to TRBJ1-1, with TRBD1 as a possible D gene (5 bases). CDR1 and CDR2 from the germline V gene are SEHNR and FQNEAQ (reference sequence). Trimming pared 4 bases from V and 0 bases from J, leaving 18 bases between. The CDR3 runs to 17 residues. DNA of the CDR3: TGTGCCAGCAGCTCCTTTCGGGAGGGGCCCCTGAACACTGAAGCTTTCTTT. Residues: CASSSFREGPLNTEAFF.

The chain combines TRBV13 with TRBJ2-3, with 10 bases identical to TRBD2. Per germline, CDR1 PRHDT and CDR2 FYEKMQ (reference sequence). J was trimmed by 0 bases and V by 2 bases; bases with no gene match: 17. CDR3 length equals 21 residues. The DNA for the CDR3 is TGTGCCAGCAGCTTATCCGGTTGGGGTACTAGCGGGGTGTCTAGCACAGATACGCAGTATTTT. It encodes CASSLSGWGTSGVSSTDTQYF.

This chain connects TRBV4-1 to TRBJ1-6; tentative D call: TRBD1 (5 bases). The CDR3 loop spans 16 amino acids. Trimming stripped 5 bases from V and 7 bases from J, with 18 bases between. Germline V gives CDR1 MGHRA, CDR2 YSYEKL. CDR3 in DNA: TGCGCCAGCAGCTCCCGGCCGCGGGGGGAAAATTCACCCCTCCACTTT. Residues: CASSSRPRGENSPLHF.

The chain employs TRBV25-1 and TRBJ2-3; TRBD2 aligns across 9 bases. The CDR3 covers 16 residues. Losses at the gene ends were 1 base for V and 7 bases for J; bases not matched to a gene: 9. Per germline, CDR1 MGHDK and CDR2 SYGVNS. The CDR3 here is CASSEWTRGGLNTQYF. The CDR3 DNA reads TGTGCCAGCAGTGAATGGACGCGGGGGGGGCTAAATACGCAGTATTTT.

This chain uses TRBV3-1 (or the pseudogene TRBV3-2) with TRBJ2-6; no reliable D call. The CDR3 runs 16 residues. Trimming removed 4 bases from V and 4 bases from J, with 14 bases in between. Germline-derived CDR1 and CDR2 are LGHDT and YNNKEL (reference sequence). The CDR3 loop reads CASSPQYRAGANVLTF. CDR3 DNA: TGTGCCAGCAGCCCGCAATACAGAGCCGGGGCCAACGTCCTGACTTTC.

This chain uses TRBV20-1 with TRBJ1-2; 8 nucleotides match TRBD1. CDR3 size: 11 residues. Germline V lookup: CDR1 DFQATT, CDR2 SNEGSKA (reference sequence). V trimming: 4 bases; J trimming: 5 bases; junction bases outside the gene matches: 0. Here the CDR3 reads CSANRGYGYTF. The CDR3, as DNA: TGCAGTGCTAACAGGGGGTATGGCTACACCTTC.

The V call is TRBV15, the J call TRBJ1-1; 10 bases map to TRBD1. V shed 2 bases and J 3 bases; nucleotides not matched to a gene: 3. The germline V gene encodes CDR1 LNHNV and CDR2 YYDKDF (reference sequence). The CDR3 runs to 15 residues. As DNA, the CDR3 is TGTGCCACCAGCAGACTTGGGACAGGGGACACTGAAGCTTTCTTT. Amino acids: CATSRLGTGDTEAFF.

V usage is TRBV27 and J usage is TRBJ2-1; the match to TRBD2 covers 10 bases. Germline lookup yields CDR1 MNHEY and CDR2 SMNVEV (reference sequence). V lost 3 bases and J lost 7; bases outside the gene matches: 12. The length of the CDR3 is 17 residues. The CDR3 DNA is TGTGCCAGCAGTTTCTTCCAGCGGGAGGGCCTTGTGAATGAGCAGTTCTTC. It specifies CASSFFQREGLVNEQFF.

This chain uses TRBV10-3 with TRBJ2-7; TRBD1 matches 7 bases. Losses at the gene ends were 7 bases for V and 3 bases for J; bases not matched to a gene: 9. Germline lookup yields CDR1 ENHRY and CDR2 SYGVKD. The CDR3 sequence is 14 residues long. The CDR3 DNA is TGTGCCATCAATCCGACAGGGTGGTACTACGAGCAGTACTTC. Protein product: CAINPTGWYYEQYF.

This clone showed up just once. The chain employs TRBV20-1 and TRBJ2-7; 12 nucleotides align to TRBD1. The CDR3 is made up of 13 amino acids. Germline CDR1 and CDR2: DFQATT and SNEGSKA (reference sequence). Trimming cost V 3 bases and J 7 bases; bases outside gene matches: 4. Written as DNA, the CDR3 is TGCAGTGCTAGTAGGGACAGGGGGCGTGAGCAGTACTTC. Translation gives CSASRDRGREQYF.

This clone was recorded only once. CDR3 DNA sequence: TGTGCCAGCAGCCCAGTGAACACTGAAGCTTTCTTT. This sequence encodes CASSPVNTEAFF. The V call is TRBV16, the J call TRBJ1-1; D not certain. Trimming cost V 4 bases and J 0 bases, with 3 bases left between them. The CDR3 loop spans 12 amino acids. Germline values: CDR1 KGHSY, CDR2 FQNENV. Filled out from reference TRBV16 and TRBJ1-1, the complete variable domain reads GEEVAQTPKHLVRGEGQKAKLYCAPIKGHSYVFWYQQVLKNEFKFLISFQNENVFDETGMPKERFSAKCLPNSPCSLEIQATKLEDSAVYFCASSPVNTEAFFGQGTRLTVV.

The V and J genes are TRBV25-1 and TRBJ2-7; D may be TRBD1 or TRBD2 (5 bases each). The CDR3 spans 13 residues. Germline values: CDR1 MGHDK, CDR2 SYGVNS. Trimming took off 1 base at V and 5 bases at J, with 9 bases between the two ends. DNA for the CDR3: TGTGCCAGCAGTGAATTTGGGACCGACGAGCAGTACTTC. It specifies CASSEFGTDEQYF.

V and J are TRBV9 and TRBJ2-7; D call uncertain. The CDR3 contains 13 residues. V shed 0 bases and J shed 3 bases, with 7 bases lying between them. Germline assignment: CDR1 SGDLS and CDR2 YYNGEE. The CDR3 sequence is CASSVALDYEQYF. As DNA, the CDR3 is TGTGCCAGCAGCGTAGCCTTGGACTACGAGCAGTACTTC.

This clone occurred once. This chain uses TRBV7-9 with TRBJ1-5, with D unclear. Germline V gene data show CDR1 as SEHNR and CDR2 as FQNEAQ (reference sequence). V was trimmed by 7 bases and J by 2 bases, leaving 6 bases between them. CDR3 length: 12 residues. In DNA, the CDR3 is TGTGCCAGCACGGTGGGCAATCAGCCCCAGCATTTT. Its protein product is CASTVGNQPQHF.

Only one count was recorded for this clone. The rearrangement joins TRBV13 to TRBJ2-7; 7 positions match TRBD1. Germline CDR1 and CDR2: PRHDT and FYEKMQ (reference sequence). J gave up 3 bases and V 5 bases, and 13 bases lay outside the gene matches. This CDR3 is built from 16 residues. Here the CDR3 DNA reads TGTGCCAGCAGCCGACGACTCTCCGGGACAGTCTACGAGCAGTACTTC. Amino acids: CASSRRLSGTVYEQYF.